The source of this T cell receptor beta chain is a study of cytomegalovirus exposure and HLA in healthy donors. Amplification used 60 Vbeta primers and 13 Jbeta primers. Assay: immunoSEQ multiplex PCR; the TCRdb copy retains only in-frame clones and omits some. The sample holds 150,000 to 190,000 clones, 85% seen once. The CDR3 extends over 14 amino acids. The germline V gene encodes CDR1 PRHDT and CDR2 FYEKMQ (reference sequence). Unmatched junction bases numbered 4, after V lost 5 bases and J lost 3 bases. The sample comprised PBMCs. V gene TRBV13 combines with J gene TRBJ2-7; TRBD1 matches 10 bases. The TCR originated in a woman in her late teens or twenties in good health and CMV-seronegative. The CDR3 DNA sequence: TGTGCCAGCAGCCCCTGGACAGGGGGCTACGAGCAGTACTTC. Its translation is CASSPWTGGYEQYF. Drawing the rest from reference TRBV13 and TRBJ2-7, the complete variable domain is AAGVIQSPRHLIKEKRETATLKCYPIPRHDTVYWYQQGPGQDPQFLISFYEKMQSDKGSIPDRFSAQQFSDYHSELNMSSLELGDSALYFCASSPWTGGYEQYFGPGTRLTVT.